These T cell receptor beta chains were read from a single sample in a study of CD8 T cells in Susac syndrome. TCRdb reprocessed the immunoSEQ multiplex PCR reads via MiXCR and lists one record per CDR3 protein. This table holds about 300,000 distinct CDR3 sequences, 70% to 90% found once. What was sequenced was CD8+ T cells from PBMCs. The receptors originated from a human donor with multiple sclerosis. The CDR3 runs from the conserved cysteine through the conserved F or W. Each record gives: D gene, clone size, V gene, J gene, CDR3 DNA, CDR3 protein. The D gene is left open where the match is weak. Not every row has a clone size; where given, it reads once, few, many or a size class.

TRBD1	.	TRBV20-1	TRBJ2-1	TGCAGTGCTAGAGACCCCGATAAGGGGGCATACAATGAGCAGTTCTTC	CSARDPDKGAYNEQFF
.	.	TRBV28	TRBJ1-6	TGTGCCAGCAGTTCTTCAACTTGGAATTCACCCCTCCACTTT	CASSSSTWNSPLHF
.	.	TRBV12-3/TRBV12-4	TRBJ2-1	TGTGCCAGCAGTCCCCTTTGGGAGCAGTTCTTC	CASSPLWEQFF
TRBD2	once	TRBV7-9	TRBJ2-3	TGTGCCAGCAGCCTCCCCCAGCGGGACGACCTCTACACAGATACGCAGTATTTT	CASSLPQRDDLYTDTQYF
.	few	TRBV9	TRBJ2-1	TGTGCCAGCAGCGTGGCCGGGACCAGCTCCTACAATGAGCAGTTCTTC	CASSVAGTSSYNEQFF
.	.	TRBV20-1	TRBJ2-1	TGCAGTGCTAGAGTTGCCGAGGCCAGGTTCTTC	CSARVAEARFF
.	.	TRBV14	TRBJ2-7	TGTGCCAGCAGCCCGATTCCTGACTTCTCTCTCAACTCCTACGAGCAGTACTTC	CASSPIPDFSLNSYEQYF
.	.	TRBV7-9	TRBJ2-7	TGTGCCAGCGGGTATATTAGCTCCTACGAGCAGTACTTC	CASGYISSYEQYF
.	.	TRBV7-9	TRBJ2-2	TGTGCCAGCAGCTTATGGACACAGAACACCGGGGAGCTGTTTTTT	CASSLWTQNTGELFF
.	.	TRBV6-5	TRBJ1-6	TGTGCCAGCAGTTACTCGATAAGGGTGCCAGGCTATAATTCACCCCTCCACTTT	CASSYSIRVPGYNSPLHF
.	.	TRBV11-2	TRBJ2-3	TGTGCCAGCAGCCCCGGGTCGGGACTTACAGATACGCAGTATTTT	CASSPGSGLTDTQYF
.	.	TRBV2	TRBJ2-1	TGTGCCACCCCTGCCGCCTCCTACAGAAATGAGCAGTTCTTC	CATPAASYRNEQFF
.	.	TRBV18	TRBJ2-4	TGTGCCAGCTCACCAGGAAACAGGGTGGCTACATTGGCCAAAAACATTCAGTACTTC	CASSPGNRVATLAKNIQYF
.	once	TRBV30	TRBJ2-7	TGTGCCTGGAGTACCATCGGGGTTGAGCAGTACTTC	CAWSTIGVEQYF
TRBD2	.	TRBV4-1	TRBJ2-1	TGCGCCAGCAGCCAGGCCCCAGGGGGGGGCGGGAGGGCCTTTGAGCAGTTCTTC	CASSQAPGGGGRAFEQFF
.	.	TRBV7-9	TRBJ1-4	TGTGCCAGCAGCTTATATGGGGGTTGGGCAGACAAAAAACTGTTTTTT	CASSLYGGWADKKLFF
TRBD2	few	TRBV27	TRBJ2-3	TGTGCCAGCAGTTTAGCGGGAGGGGCAGATACGCAGTATTTT	CASSLAGGADTQYF
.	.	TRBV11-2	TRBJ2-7	TGTGCCAGCAGCTCTCCGGGTCCTGGAGACGAGCAGTACTTC	CASSSPGPGDEQYF
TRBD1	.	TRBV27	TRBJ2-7	TGTGCCAGCAGTTTTCAAACAGGGGCCGAGCAGTACTTC	CASSFQTGAEQYF
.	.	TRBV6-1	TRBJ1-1	TGTGCCAGCACCCCACCAAGACAGGTAGTCACTGAAGCTTTCTTT	CASTPPRQVVTEAFF
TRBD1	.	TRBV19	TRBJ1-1	TGTGCCAGTTACGGCGGGGCAGGGGGATGGACTGAAGCTTTCTTT	CASYGGAGGWTEAFF
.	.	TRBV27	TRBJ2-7	TGTGCCAGCAGTAGACTACGGGACTCTAGGCAGGAGCAGTACTTC	CASSRLRDSRQEQYF
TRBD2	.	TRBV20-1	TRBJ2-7	TGCAGTGCTAGAGAGACTAGCGGGAGAACCTACGAGCAGTACTTC	CSARETSGRTYEQYF
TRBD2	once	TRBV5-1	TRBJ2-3	TGCGCCAGCCAATTAGCGGGAGGCGTCACAGATACGCAGTATTTT	CASQLAGGVTDTQYF
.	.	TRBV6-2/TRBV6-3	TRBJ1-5	TGTGCCAGCAGTTACGAAAGGACCCAGCCCCAGCATTTT	CASSYERTQPQHF
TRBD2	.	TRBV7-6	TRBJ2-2	TGTGCCAGCAGCTTAGCTTTTAGCGGGAGGGCCCGGACCGGGGAGCTGTTTTTT	CASSLAFSGRARTGELFF
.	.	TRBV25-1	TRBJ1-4	TGTGCCAGCAGTGAAGGGATTTTTAATGAAAAACTGTTTTTT	CASSEGIFNEKLFF
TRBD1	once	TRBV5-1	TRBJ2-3	TGCGCCAGCAGCAACGAAGACAGGGGGCTTGCAGATACGCAGTATTTT	CASSNEDRGLADTQYF
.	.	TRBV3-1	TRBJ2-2	TGTGCCAGCAGCCAGAGGAAGAACACCGGGGAGCTGTTTTTT	CASSQRKNTGELFF
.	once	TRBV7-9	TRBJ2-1	TGTGCCAGCAGCTTCAAGTCCGGCGACAATGAGCAGTTCTTC	CASSFKSGDNEQFF
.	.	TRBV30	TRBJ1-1	TGTGCCTGGAGTGCGGAGCAGGGCCTGAACACTGAAGCTTTCTTT	CAWSAEQGLNTEAFF
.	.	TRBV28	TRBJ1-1	TGTGCCAGCAGTTTAAGGACAATCCAGACTGAAGCTTTCTTT	CASSLRTIQTEAFF
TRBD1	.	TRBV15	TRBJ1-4	TGTGCCACCAGCAGAGACAGGGGGCTCGCTGAAAAACTGTTTTTT	CATSRDRGLAEKLFF
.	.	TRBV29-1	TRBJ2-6	TGCAGCGTTGAAGATCCGGGACCTGGGGCCAACGTCCTGACTTTC	CSVEDPGPGANVLTF
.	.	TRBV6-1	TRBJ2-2	TGTGCCAGCAGTGAAGGGCGGGAGAACACCGGGGAGCTGTTTTTT	CASSEGRENTGELFF
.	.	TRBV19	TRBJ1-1	TGTGCCAGTAGCGCCGAACCCGGGACACCGAACACTGAAGCTTTCTTT	CASSAEPGTPNTEAFF
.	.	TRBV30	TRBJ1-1	TGTGCCTGGAGTATCTGGGGAACCGAAGCTTTCTTT	CAWSIWGTEAFF
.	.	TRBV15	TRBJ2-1	TGTGCCACCAGCAGAAACTTAAACGGGTACAATGAGCAGTTCTTC	CATSRNLNGYNEQFF
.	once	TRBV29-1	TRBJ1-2	TGCAGCGTGGCAGGGCTCTTGAATGGCTACACCTTC	CSVAGLLNGYTF
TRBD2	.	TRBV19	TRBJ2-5	TGTGCCAGTAGTATAGGGACTAGCTCCGGAGAGACCCAGTACTTC	CASSIGTSSGETQYF
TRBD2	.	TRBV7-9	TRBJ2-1	TGTGCCAGCAGCACGCCGGGACTAGCCTACAATGAGCAGTTCTTC	CASSTPGLAYNEQFF
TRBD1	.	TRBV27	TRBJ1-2	TGTGCCAGCAGTTTAGTTGACAGGGCCTACACCTTC	CASSLVDRAYTF
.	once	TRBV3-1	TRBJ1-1	TGTGCCAGCAGCCAGGAGGGGGACACTGAAGCTTTCTTT	CASSQEGDTEAFF
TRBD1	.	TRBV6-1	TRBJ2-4	TGTGCCAGCAGTCAAGGGACAGCCGGTCTAGCCAAAAACATTCAGTACTTC	CASSQGTAGLAKNIQYF
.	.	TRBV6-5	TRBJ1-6	TGTGCCAGCCACTCCGGGGGGATACCCCTCCACTTT	CASHSGGIPLHF
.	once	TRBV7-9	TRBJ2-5	TGTGCCAGCAGCTTAGAGGTCGGGTCGGGAGAGACCCAGTACTTC	CASSLEVGSGETQYF
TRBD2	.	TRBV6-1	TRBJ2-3	TGTGCCAGCAGTGAACCGAGGCTAGCGGACACAGATACGCAGTATTTT	CASSEPRLADTDTQYF
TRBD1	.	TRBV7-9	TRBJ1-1	TGTGCCAGCAGCTTAGGGGGGTTGGACAGGTCCCTCACTGAAGCTTTCTTT	CASSLGGLDRSLTEAFF
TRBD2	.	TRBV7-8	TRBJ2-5	TGTGCCAGCAGCGCGGGACTAGCGGGAGTACTGGAGACCCAGTACTTC	CASSAGLAGVLETQYF
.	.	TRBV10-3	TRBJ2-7	TGTGCCATCAGTGAGCATTGGATCGAAAGATACGAGCAGTACTTC	CAISEHWIERYEQYF
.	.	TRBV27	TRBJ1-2	TGTGCCAGCAGTTTTGGTCCGACGGGTAGCTATGGCTACACCTTC	CASSFGPTGSYGYTF
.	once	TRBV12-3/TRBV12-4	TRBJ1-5	TGTGCCAGCAGTTTAGTCTGGGGGCCCCAGCATTTT	CASSLVWGPQHF
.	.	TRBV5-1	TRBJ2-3	TGCGCCAGCAGCTTACCGGGACTCTCGGATACGCAGTATTTT	CASSLPGLSDTQYF
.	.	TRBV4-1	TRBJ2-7	TGCGCCAGCAGCCAAGCCATCGGGGCTAAAGACGAGCAGTACTTC	CASSQAIGAKDEQYF
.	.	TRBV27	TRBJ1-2	TGTGCCAGCAGTTTAACCAGGGCGCGGGGCTACACCTTC	CASSLTRARGYTF
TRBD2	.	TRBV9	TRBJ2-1	TGTGCCAGCAGCGTAGTAGTGAAGGGACTAGCGAGGGAGCAGTTCTTC	CASSVVVKGLAREQFF
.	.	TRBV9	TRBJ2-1	TGTGCCAGCAGCGTAGCGTTGGGGGGTTTATACAATGAGCAGTTCTTC	CASSVALGGLYNEQFF